This TCR beta chain was found in a study of T cell responses to AZD1222 COVID-19 vaccine. Study-wide findings and caveats: Spike-spanning, vaccine-associated CD4 TCRs were dominant at 160-218 and 743-854.

Germline-derived CDR1 and CDR2 are SGHTA and FQGNSA. The CDR3 totals 13 residues. Deletions cut 0 bases from V and 3 bases from J, with 5 bases between. As concerns this clone: The antigen is not known.

The data were produced by immunoSEQ multiplex PCR, yet TCRdb's version contains in-frame clones alone and is incomplete. The profile shows approximately 150,000 clones, around 88% of them singletons. The rearrangement links TRBV7-2 to TRBJ1-1; D call uncertain. This material consisted of peripheral blood, taken 28 days after the second AZD1222 dose. The receptor's source is an adult who received the AZD1222 COVID-19 vaccine. The CDR3 DNA reads as TGTGCCAGCAGCTTAGCGCCGTACACTGAAGCTTTCTTT. It yields the protein CASSLAPYTEAFF.